A selection of T cell receptor beta chains follows, all from one sample in a study of Tregs in tolerant kidney transplant recipients. The data were produced by immunoSEQ multiplex PCR, yet TCRdb's version contains in-frame clones alone and is incomplete. The table has approximately 81,000 clones, 90% to 95% seen once. Sample: CD4+ T cells from blood (PBMCs), taken 24 months after the transplant. Receptor source: a human patient who received a combined kidney and bone marrow transplant. Among the T cells, some may be from the graft donor. Both conserved end residues are part of each CDR3. The order of the fields is V gene, J gene, clone size, D gene, CDR3 protein, CDR3 DNA. The D gene is left open where the match is weak. The size of a clone is reported for some rows only, either as once, few or many, or as a class for expanded clones.

V: TRBV7-9
J: TRBJ1-4
size: .
D: .
CDR3: CASRSTATNEKLFF
DNA: TGTGCCAGTCGTTCTACTGCAACTAATGAAAAACTGTTTTTT

V: TRBV19
J: TRBJ1-2
size: .
D: TRBD1
CDR3: CASSKKPPGQPYGYTF
DNA: TGTGCCAGTAGTAAAAAACCCCCGGGACAGCCCTATGGCTACACCTTC

V: TRBV11-2
J: TRBJ1-2
size: .
D: .
CDR3: CASSLVPGENYGYTF
DNA: TGTGCCAGCAGCCTCGTGCCCGGTGAGAACTATGGCTACACCTTC

V: TRBV4-1
J: TRBJ1-1
size: .
D: .
CDR3: CASSQDRAPLGKAFF
DNA: TGCGCCAGCAGCCAAGACAGGGCCCCTCTAGGAAAAGCTTTCTTT

V: TRBV19
J: TRBJ1-1
size: few
D: .
CDR3: CASNTGFGDTEAFF
DNA: TGTGCCAGTAATACAGGGTTTGGGGACACTGAAGCTTTCTTT

V: TRBV7-2
J: TRBJ2-7
size: .
D: TRBD2
CDR3: CASSLDAAGGREQYF
DNA: TGTGCCAGCAGCTTAGACGCCGCGGGGGGGCGAGAGCAGTACTTC

V: TRBV19
J: TRBJ1-1
size: few
D: TRBD1
CDR3: CASSRTGGARGTEAFF
DNA: TGTGCCAGTAGCCGGACAGGGGGCGCCCGGGGCACTGAAGCTTTCTTT

V: TRBV6-5
J: TRBJ2-1
size: medium-sized
D: TRBD2
CDR3: CASSTEYRTSHEQFF
DNA: TGTGCCAGCAGTACCGAATATCGGACTAGCCATGAGCAGTTCTTC

V: TRBV28
J: TRBJ2-1
size: .
D: TRBD2
CDR3: CASSPHGGGSYNEQFF
DNA: TGTGCCAGCAGTCCCCACGGGGGGGGTTCCTACAATGAGCAGTTCTTC

V: TRBV30
J: TRBJ1-2
size: .
D: TRBD1
CDR3: CAWRLTGNGYTF
DNA: TGTGCCTGGAGGTTGACAGGGAATGGCTACACCTTC

V: TRBV21-1
J: TRBJ2-2
size: .
D: .
CDR3: CASRSAGARNTGELFF
DNA: TGTGCCAGCAGGTCTGCAGGGGCAAGGAACACCGGGGAGCTGTTTTTT

V: TRBV28
J: TRBJ2-1
size: .
D: TRBD2
CDR3: CASTHASGDNNEQFF
DNA: TGTGCCAGCACCCACGCTAGCGGGGACAACAATGAGCAGTTCTTC

V: TRBV23-1
J: TRBJ2-3
size: .
D: TRBD2
CDR3: CASPPGGPFYDTQYF
DNA: TGCGCCAGCCCTCCGGGAGGGCCGTTTTATGATACGCAGTATTTT

V: TRBV2
J: TRBJ2-3
size: .
D: .
CDR3: CASSQSSHTDTQYF
DNA: TGTGCCAGCAGTCAGTCTAGCCACACAGATACGCAGTATTTT

V: TRBV4-3
J: TRBJ2-5
size: .
D: TRBD1
CDR3: CASSQDIGGGQETQYF
DNA: TGCGCCAGCAGCCAAGATATAGGGGGCGGGCAAGAGACCCAGTACTTC

V: TRBV19
J: TRBJ2-5
size: .
D: TRBD2
CDR3: CASSSGGAETQYF
DNA: TGTGCCAGTAGCAGCGGGGGGGCGGAGACCCAGTACTTC

V: TRBV28
J: TRBJ1-4
size: .
D: .
CDR3: CASVQGGATNEKLFF
DNA: TGTGCCAGCGTTCAAGGAGGGGCAACTAATGAAAAACTGTTTTTT

V: TRBV7-6
J: TRBJ1-2
size: .
D: .
CDR3: CASSLAAGAYGYTF
DNA: TGTGCCAGCAGCTTAGCGGCAGGGGCCTATGGCTACACCTTC

V: TRBV19
J: TRBJ2-3
size: .
D: TRBD1
CDR3: CASRQGKGAHTDTQYF
DNA: TGTGCCAGCAGACAGGGGAAGGGGGCACACACAGATACGCAGTATTTT

V: TRBV19
J: TRBJ1-2
size: .
D: .
CDR3: CASSILLGGNYGYTF
DNA: TGTGCCAGTAGCATTCTTCTAGGGGGAAACTATGGCTACACCTTC

V: TRBV4-2
J: TRBJ1-2
size: few
D: .
CDR3: CASSQEARENTF
DNA: TGTGCCAGCAGCCAAGAAGCCAGGGAAAACACCTTC

V: TRBV11-3
J: TRBJ2-7
size: .
D: TRBD2
CDR3: CASSPGLAGSSSSYEQYF
DNA: TGTGCCAGCAGCCCCGGACTAGCGGGGTCATCTAGCTCCTACGAGCAGTACTTC

V: TRBV5-1
J: TRBJ1-1
size: .
D: .
CDR3: CASSLYINMRPEAFF
DNA: TGCGCCAGCAGCTTGTATATAAACATGAGGCCTGAAGCTTTCTTT

V: TRBV19
J: TRBJ1-3
size: .
D: .
CDR3: CASSIPEGIGGNTIYF
DNA: TGTGCCAGTAGTATCCCCGAGGGCATCGGTGGAAACACCATATATTTT

V: TRBV19
J: TRBJ1-2
size: once
D: TRBD1
CDR3: CASSIRGTDYGYTF
DNA: TGTGCCAGTAGTATTCGTGGGACAGACTATGGCTACACCTTC

V: TRBV7-2
J: TRBJ2-4
size: .
D: TRBD2
CDR3: CASSNGGGLAMNIQYF
DNA: TGTGCCAGCAGCAATGGGGGTGGACTAGCGATGAACATTCAGTACTTC

V: TRBV29-1
J: TRBJ2-3
size: once
D: .
CDR3: CSTIRDFSTDTQYF
DNA: TGCAGCACGATACGGGACTTCAGCACAGATACGCAGTATTTT

V: TRBV10-3
J: TRBJ1-2
size: .
D: TRBD1
CDR3: CAISDRDRGLYGYTF
DNA: TGTGCCATCAGCGACCGGGACAGGGGGCTGTATGGCTACACCTTC

V: TRBV5-1
J: TRBJ2-7
size: .
D: .
CDR3: CASSSAGTLIYEQYF
DNA: TGCGCCAGCAGCTCGGCCGGGACTCTAATCTACGAGCAGTACTTC

V: TRBV7-6
J: TRBJ2-3
size: .
D: TRBD2
CDR3: CASSLGWGGSTDTQYF
DNA: TGTGCCAGCAGCTTAGGGTGGGGGGGGAGCACAGATACGCAGTATTTT

V: TRBV19
J: TRBJ2-1
size: .
D: TRBD2
CDR3: CASNPLAGGKGNNEQFF
DNA: TGTGCCAGCAATCCGCTAGCGGGAGGGAAGGGGAACAATGAGCAGTTCTTC

V: TRBV6-1
J: TRBJ2-7
size: .
D: .
CDR3: CASSEAQGTGHEQYF
DNA: TGTGCCAGCAGTGAAGCGCAGGGAACTGGCCACGAGCAGTACTTC

V: TRBV18
J: TRBJ2-7
size: .
D: TRBD1
CDR3: CASSPSGTGGRGEQYF
DNA: TGTGCCAGCTCACCATCCGGGACAGGGGGCAGGGGGGAGCAGTACTTC

V: TRBV7-3
J: TRBJ1-2
size: .
D: TRBD1
CDR3: CASSLTGTGPSDYGYTF
DNA: TGTGCCAGCAGCTTAACAGGGACAGGACCATCGGACTATGGCTACACCTTC